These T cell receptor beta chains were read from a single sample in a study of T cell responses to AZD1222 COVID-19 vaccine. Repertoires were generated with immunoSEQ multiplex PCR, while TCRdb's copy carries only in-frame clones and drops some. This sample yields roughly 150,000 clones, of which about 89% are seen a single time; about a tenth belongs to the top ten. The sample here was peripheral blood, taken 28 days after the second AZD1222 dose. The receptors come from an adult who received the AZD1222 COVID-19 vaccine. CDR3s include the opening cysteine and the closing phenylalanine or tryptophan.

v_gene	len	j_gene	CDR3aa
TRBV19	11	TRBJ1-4	CASKVGEKLFF
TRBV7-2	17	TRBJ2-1	CASSLSAGTPTDNEQFF
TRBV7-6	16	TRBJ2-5	CASSLGVGGRSETQYF
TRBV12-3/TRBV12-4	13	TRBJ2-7	CASSPLTLYEQYF
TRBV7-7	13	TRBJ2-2	CATSGSFSGELFF
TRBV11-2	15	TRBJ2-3	CASNEGVRPDDTQYF
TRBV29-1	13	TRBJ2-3	CSVGAVRADTQYF
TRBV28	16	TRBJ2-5	CASSPGQGAVRETQYF
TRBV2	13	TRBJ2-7	CASSNPGSSEQYF
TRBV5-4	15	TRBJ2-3	CASSFSGSSTDTQYF
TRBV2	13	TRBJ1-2	CASSGTPYGGYTF
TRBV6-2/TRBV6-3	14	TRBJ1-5	CASSQAPPSGPQHF
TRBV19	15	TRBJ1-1	CASTWGRGANTEAFF
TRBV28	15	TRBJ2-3	CASTHGQGATDTQYF
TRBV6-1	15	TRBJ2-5	CASSEVGTGLETQYF
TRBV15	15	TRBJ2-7	CATSRDDGGSYEQYF
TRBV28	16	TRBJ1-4	CASSDNPGGTNEKLFF
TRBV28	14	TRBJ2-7	CASRSQGANYEQYF
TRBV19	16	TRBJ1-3	CATRSGTGTITDTIYF
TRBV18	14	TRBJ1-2	CASSPGSTNYGYTF
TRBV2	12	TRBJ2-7	CAGGGSSYEQYF
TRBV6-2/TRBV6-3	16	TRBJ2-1	CASSYPGREGYNEQFF
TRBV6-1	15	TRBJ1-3	CASRDATGSGNTIYF
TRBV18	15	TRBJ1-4	CASSRSGQSNEKLFF
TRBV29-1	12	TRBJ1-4	CSVCRGDEKLFF
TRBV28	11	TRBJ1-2	CASSGYYGYTF
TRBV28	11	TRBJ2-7	CASSQSYEQYF
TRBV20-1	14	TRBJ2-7	CSASNPGRGYEQYF
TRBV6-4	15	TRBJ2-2	CASSVRAGGTGELFF
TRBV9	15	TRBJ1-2	CASSGFELRADGYTF
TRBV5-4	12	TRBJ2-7	CASSLDRREQYF
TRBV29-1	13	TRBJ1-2	CSIYQWESNGYTF
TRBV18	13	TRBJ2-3	CASTSDRVDTQYF
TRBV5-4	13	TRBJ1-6	CASRPAGDSPLHF
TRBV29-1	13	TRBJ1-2	CSVVSGAIDGYTF
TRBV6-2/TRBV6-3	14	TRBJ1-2	CASSYLTTNYGYTF
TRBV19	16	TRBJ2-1	CASSISDRGAYNEQFF
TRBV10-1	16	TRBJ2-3	CASSESASGRTDTQYF
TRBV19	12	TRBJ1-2	CAATDREGGYTF
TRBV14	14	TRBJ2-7	CASSLPGAGYEQYF
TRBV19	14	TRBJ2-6	CASGGNSGANVLTF
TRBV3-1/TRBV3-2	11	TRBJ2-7	CASSQDQVEYF
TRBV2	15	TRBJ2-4	CASTGASRVGDIQYF
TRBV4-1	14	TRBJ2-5	CASSQDPTEETQYF
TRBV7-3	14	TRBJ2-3	CASKPDRNTDTQYF